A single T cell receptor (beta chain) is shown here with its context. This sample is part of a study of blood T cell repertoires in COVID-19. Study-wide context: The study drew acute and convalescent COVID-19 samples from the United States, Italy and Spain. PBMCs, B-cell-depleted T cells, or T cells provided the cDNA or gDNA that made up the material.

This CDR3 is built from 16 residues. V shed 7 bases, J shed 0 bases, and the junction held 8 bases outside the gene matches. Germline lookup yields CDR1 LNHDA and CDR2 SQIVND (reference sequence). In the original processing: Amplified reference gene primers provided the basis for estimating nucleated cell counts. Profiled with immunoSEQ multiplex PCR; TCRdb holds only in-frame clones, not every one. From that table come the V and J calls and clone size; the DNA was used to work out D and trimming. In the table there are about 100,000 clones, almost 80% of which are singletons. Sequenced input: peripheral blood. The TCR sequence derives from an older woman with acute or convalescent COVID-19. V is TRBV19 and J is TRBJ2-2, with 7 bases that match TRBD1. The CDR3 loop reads CASTLRGQSNTGELFF. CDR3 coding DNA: TGTGCCAGTACCTTAAGGGGGCAGTCGAACACCGGGGAGCTGTTTTTT.